What follows are 17 T cell receptor beta chains derived from one specimen sequenced in a study of identifying expanded T cells in peripheral blood. Profiling relied on immunoSEQ multiplex PCR, and the TCRdb table lists in-frame clones only, not all of them. The table lists 81,000 or so clones, 84% of them singletons. The material sequenced was blood. The receptors come from a person aged 18 to 75 in good health.

The V and J genes are TRBV25-1 and TRBJ1-3; TRBD1 might be the D (6 bases). Germline V gene data show CDR1 as MGHDK and CDR2 as SYGVNS. The CDR3 contains 13 residues. V was trimmed by 6 bases and J by 2 bases, leaving 8 bases between them. This chain's CDR3 is CASSGTPGNTIYF. The CDR3 DNA sequence: TGTGCCAGCAGCGGGACACCTGGAAACACCATATATTTT. Full variable domain (remainder filled in from reference TRBV25-1 and TRBJ1-3): EADIYQTPRYLVIGTGKKITLECSQTMGHDKMYWYQQDPGMELHLIHYSYGVNSTEKGDLSSESTVSRIRTEHFPLTLESARPSHTSQYLCASSGTPGNTIYFGEGSWLTVV.

The CDR3 loop is CASSKDYSMNTEAFF. CDR3 coding DNA: TGTGCCAGCTCGAAAGACTACTCCATGAACACTGAAGCTTTCTTT. The rearrangement uses TRBV18 and TRBJ1-1; D not resolved. V was cut by 6 bases and J by 0 bases, with 14 bases left in between. Germline V lookup: CDR1 KGHSH, CDR2 LQKENI. CDR3 length: 15 residues.

This chain links TRBV4-3 with TRBJ2-1; D not certain. Trimming cost V 3 bases and J 0 bases, with 15 bases left between them. The V gene's germline CDR1 is LGHNA and CDR2 YSLEER. The CDR3 covers 17 residues. The CDR3: CASSHNPQQSSYNEQFF. The DNA for the CDR3 is TGCGCCAGCAGCCATAACCCACAGCAGAGCTCCTACAATGAGCAGTTCTTC.

The chain is built from TRBV29-1 and TRBJ2-3; TRBD1 matches at 10 bases. V lost 3 bases, J lost 5 bases, and 8 bases stayed unmatched. The CDR3 is made up of 15 amino acids. Per germline, CDR1 SQVTM and CDR2 ANQGSEA. The CDR3 region is CSVDDRGLGKDTQYF. The CDR3 DNA sequence: TGCAGCGTTGACGACAGGGGGCTTGGTAAAGATACGCAGTATTTT.

V usage is TRBV7-3 and J usage is TRBJ2-5; the D gene is possibly TRBD2 (7 bases). This CDR3 is built from 16 residues. V lost 5 bases to trimming and J lost 2 bases, with 18 bases between them. Germline assignment: CDR1 SGHTA and CDR2 FQGTGA. DNA of the CDR3: TGTGCCAGCAGCGCACAGGGACCGGGAGGTCAAGAGACCCAGTACTTC. Translation gives CASSAQGPGGQETQYF.

The chain joins TRBV7-2 to TRBJ1-2, with D possibly being TRBD1 (5 bases). The CDR3 spans 15 residues. Germline V gives CDR1 SGHTA, CDR2 FQGNSA. V lost 1 base and J lost 4, with 13 bases in between. The CDR3 region is CASSLVGEVGYGYTF. Here the CDR3 DNA reads TGTGCCAGCAGCTTAGTAGGGGAGGTCGGCTATGGCTACACCTTC.

CDR3 sequence: CASSYRDLGSYTF. In nucleotides, the CDR3 is TGTGCCAGCAGTTACAGGGACCTCGGGAGCTACACCTTC. The genes are TRBV6-5 and TRBJ1-2; TRBD1 might be the D (5 bases). The V end lost 2 bases, the J end lost 9 bases, and 13 bases lay between the germline ends. CDR1 MNHEY and CDR2 SVGAGI come from the germline V gene. CDR3 length: 13 residues.

The sample holds one count of this clone. The J gene is TRBJ1-2, the V gene TRBV4-3; TRBD1 matches at 8 bases. Unmatched junction bases numbered 7, after V lost 0 bases and J lost 7 bases. Germline-derived CDR1 and CDR2 are LGHNA and YSLEER. There are 15 residues in the CDR3. CDR3 coding DNA: TGCGCCAGCAGCCAAGATCTGACAGGGGCGGGTGGCTACACCTTC. This encodes CASSQDLTGAGGYTF.

V is TRBV2 and J is TRBJ1-1, with D hard to call. Per the germline V gene, CDR1 is SNHLY and CDR2 is FYNNEI. The CDR3 has 13 residues. Between the trimmed V and J ends, which lost 6 bases and 1 base, there was a span of 9 bases. The CDR3 loop reads CASRRDSNTEAFF. The CDR3 DNA reads TGTGCCAGCAGGCGGGATTCGAACACTGAAGCTTTCTTT. The variable domain in full, completed from reference TRBV2 and TRBJ1-1, reads EPEVTQTPSHQVTQMGQEVILRCVPISNHLYFYWYRQILGQKVEFLVSFYNNEISEKSEIFDDQFSVERPDGSNFTLKIRSTKLEDSAMYFCASRRDSNTEAFFGQGTRLTVV.

The rearrangement links TRBV6-1 to TRBJ2-7; no firm D call. Trimming shortened V by 7 bases and J by 1 base, and 8 bases separated the two germline ends. The CDR3 loop spans 12 amino acids. Germline CDR1 reads MNHNS; CDR2 reads SASEGT. The CDR3 nucleotides are TGTGCCAGCAAAACCGCTTCCTACGAGCAGTACTTC. It specifies CASKTASYEQYF.

The CDR3 nucleotides are TGTGCCAGTAGTATCGCCGGGGGCGGGAGTCTAGAGACCCAGTACTTC. Translated, it gives CASSIAGGGSLETQYF. This rearrangement joins TRBV19 to TRBJ2-5, with D tentatively TRBD2 (7 bases). V was shortened by 3 bases and J by 4 bases, with 18 bases between the two germline ends. CDR3 length equals 16 residues. Germline V gene sequence: CDR1 LNHDA, CDR2 SQIVND (reference sequence).

This chain connects TRBV28 to TRBJ2-7, with D possibly being TRBD2 (6 bases). V lost 7 bases to trimming and J lost 7 bases, with 20 bases between them. This CDR3 spans 14 amino acids. Germline assignment: CDR1 MDHEN and CDR2 SYDVKM. The CDR3 here is CASIGGRGLWEQYF. CDR3 in DNA: TGTGCCAGCATTGGAGGACGAGGACTATGGGAGCAGTACTTC.

This clone showed up just once. The rearrangement links TRBV2 to TRBJ1-1; no clear D gene. V lost 6 bases and J 0 bases, leaving 8 bases between the germline ends. Looked up from germline, CDR1 is SNHLY and CDR2 is FYNNEI. This CDR3 is 13 amino acids long. The chain's CDR3 is CASRETVNTEAFF. In nucleotides, the CDR3 is TGTGCCAGCAGGGAGACGGTGAACACTGAAGCTTTCTTT.

The genes are TRBV7-2 and TRBJ2-7; tentatively, D is TRBD1 (5 bases). Germline V gene sequence: CDR1 SGHTA, CDR2 FQGNSA. V lost 0 bases to trimming and J lost 2 bases, with 8 bases between them. The CDR3 runs 14 residues. CDR3 residues: CASSLAAGTYEQYF. The CDR3 coding sequence is TGTGCCAGCAGCTTAGCAGCAGGGACCTACGAGCAGTACTTC.

V gene TRBV6-5 combines with J gene TRBJ2-7, with 11 bases matching TRBD1. The CDR3 runs to 16 residues. Germline CDR1 MNHEY, CDR2 SVGAGI. With V trimmed by 2 bases and J by 4 bases, 7 bases remained unmatched. The CDR3 DNA sequence: TGTGCCAGCAGTTACCCATCGGGACAGGGGGGGTACGAGCAGTACTTC. The encoded protein is CASSYPSGQGGYEQYF.

V and J are TRBV2 and TRBJ2-7, with 7 bases aligning to TRBD2. With V trimmed by 3 bases and J by 7 bases, 3 bases remained unmatched. Germline values: CDR1 SNHLY, CDR2 FYNNEI. This CDR3 spans 12 amino acids. The CDR3 DNA reads TGTGCCAGCAGTGACAGGGAGGGGGAGCAGTACTTC. Amino acid sequence: CASSDREGEQYF.

V usage is TRBV4-3 and J usage is TRBJ1-5, with D possibly TRBD1 on 5 matching bases. Germline V CDR1 and CDR2: LGHNA, YSLEER. The CDR3 sequence is 13 residues long. The V end lost 0 bases, the J end lost 6 bases, and 6 bases lay between the germline ends. The CDR3 DNA follows: TGCGCCAGCAGCCAAGATGGGGGTCAGCCCCAGCATTTT. This translates into CASSQDGGQPQHF.